This TCR beta chain is from a study of cytomegalovirus exposure and HLA in healthy donors. Study-level results: Researchers left out some V segments, among them TRBV6-2 and TRBV6-3, as indistinguishable.

Every donor was a healthy person donating bone marrow. A word on this clone: The antigen remains undetermined.

Primers: 60 Vbeta forward and 13 Jbeta reverse. Produced via immunoSEQ multiplex PCR; TCRdb's table is partial and in-frame only. The sample contains roughly 120,000 clones, 79% of which appear only once. CDR3 length: 15 residues. CDR1 is ENHRY and CDR2 is SYGVKD in the germline V gene. After removal of 6 bases from V and 2 bases from J, the junction contained 6 bases not matched to a gene. The specimen sequenced was PBMCs. The V and J genes are TRBV10-3 and TRBJ2-2; 7 positions match TRBD1. The origin of this receptor is a man aged 25 to 45 in good health and CMV-seropositive. CDR3 in amino acids: CAISANRGNTGELFF. CDR3 nucleotides: TGTGCCATCAGCGCAAACAGGGGAAACACCGGGGAGCTGTTTTTT.